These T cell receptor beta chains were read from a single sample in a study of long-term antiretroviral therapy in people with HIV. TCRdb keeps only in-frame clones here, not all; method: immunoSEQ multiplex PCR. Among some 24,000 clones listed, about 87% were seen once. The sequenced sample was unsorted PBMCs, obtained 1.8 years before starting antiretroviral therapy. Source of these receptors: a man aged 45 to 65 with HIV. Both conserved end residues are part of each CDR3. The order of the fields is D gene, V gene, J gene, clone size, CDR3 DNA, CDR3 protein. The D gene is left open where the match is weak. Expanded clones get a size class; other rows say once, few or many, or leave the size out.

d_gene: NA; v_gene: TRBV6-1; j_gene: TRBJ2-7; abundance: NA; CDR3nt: TGTGCCAGCAGTGAAGAGGTGGCGGAATTCCTTATAACCTACGAGCAGTACTTC; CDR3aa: CASSEEVAEFLITYEQYF
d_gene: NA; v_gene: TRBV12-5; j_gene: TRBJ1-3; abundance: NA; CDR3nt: TGTGCTAGTGGTGCCCCCACAGTTTCTGGAAACACCATATATTTT; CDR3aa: CASGAPTVSGNTIYF
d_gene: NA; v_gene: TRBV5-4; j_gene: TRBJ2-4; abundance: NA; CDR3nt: TGTGCCAGCAGCCCTCCCGGGACGAGGGGAAACATTCAGTACTTC; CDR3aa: CASSPPGTRGNIQYF
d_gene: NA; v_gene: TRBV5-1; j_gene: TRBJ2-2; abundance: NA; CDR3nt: TGCGCCAGCAGCTTGGTTCCGGGGAACACCGGGGAGCTGTTTTTT; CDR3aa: CASSLVPGNTGELFF
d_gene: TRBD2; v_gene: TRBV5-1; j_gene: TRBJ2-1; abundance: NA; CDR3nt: TGCGCCAGCGTCCCCCTAGCGGGGAATCCTGAGCAGTTCTTC; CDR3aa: CASVPLAGNPEQFF
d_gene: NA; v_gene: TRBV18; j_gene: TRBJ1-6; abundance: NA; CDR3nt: TGTGCCAGCTCACCTATTCCAAGCTCACGGGGTAATTCACCCCTCCACTTT; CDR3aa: CASSPIPSSRGNSPLHF
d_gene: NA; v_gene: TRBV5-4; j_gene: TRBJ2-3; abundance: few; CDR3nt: TGTGCCAGCAGCTTGTTGTCATTCACAGATACGCAGTATTTT; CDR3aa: CASSLLSFTDTQYF
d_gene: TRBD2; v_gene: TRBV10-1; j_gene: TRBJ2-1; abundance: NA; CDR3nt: TGCGCCAGCAGTAGAGCGGGAGGTTACAATGAGCAGTTCTTC; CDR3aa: CASSRAGGYNEQFF
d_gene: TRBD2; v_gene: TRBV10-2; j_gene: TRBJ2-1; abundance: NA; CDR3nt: TGCGCCAGCCAATCTAGCGGGGGCCGCTCCTACAATGAGCAGTTCTTC; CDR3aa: CASQSSGGRSYNEQFF
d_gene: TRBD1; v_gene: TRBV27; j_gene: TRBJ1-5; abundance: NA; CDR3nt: TGTGCCAGCAGTTTAGGTAATGACAGGGGCAATCAGCCCCAGCATTTT; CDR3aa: CASSLGNDRGNQPQHF
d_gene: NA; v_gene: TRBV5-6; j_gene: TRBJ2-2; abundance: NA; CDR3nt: TGTGCCAGCAGCTTGTCAGGGAACACCGGGGAGCTGTTTTTT; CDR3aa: CASSLSGNTGELFF
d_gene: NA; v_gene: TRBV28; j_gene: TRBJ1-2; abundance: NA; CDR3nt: TGTGCCAGCAGTGGGGGGGGGTTCGGCTACACCTTC; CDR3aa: CASSGGGFGYTF
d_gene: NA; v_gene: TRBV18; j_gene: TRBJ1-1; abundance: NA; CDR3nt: TGTGCCAGCTCACCGGACGTATGGGGGTCGGATGAAGCTTTCTTT; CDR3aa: CASSPDVWGSDEAFF
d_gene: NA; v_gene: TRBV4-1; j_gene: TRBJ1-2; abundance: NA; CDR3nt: TGCGCCAGCAGCCAAGACTCAGCTAACTATGGCTACACCTTC; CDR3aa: CASSQDSANYGYTF
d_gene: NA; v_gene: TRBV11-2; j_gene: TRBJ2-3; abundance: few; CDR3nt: TGTGCCAGCAGCTTACATGGTTTGGATACAGATACGCAGTATTTT; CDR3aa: CASSLHGLDTDTQYF
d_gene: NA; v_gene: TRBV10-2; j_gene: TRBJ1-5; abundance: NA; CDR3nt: TGCGCCAGCAGTGAGTCGAGAGGGTCCGGGAGCAATCAGCCCCAGCATTTT; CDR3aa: CASSESRGSGSNQPQHF
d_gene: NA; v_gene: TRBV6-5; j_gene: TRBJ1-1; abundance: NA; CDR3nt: TGTGCCAGCAGTTATGGTCAGAACACTGAAGCTTTCTTT; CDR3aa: CASSYGQNTEAFF